The T cell receptor (beta chain) under discussion was sequenced for a study of metastatic and nonmetastatic thyroid tumors. In the study overall: A comparison of repertoires was made across blood and tumor or nodule tissue from malignant and benign thyroid patients. Notes on the study in general: Relative to benign nodules, malignant thyroid tumors were reportedly characterized by significantly elevated TCR beta diversity in blood and tumor.

V shed 7 bases and J 4 bases; nucleotides not matched to a gene: 5. There are 13 residues in the CDR3. With respect to this clone: Its target is not known.

The authors' processing: The study took CDR3 differences across clinicopathological groups and made a distant-metastasis classifier for papillary thyroid cancer from them. TCRdb re-called the PCR reads through MiXCR. These V and J calls are TCRdb output, not the study's own analysis. The sample gives 25,000 to 30,000 clones, around 4% of which show up once; about 3.2% is in the top ten. Among the patients, none had received any treatment before thyroid surgery. This receptor was taken from a male donor with papillary thyroid cancer or a benign thyroid nodule (not recorded which). Some clones in this sample may be carry-over from other donors' samples. Sequenced material: blood. J is TRBJ2-3 and V is TRBV12-3 or TRBV12-4, with TRBD1 identical over 7 bases. Here the CDR3 DNA reads TGTGCCAGCAACGTACAGGGGTCAGATACGCAGTATTTT. As protein: CASNVQGSDTQYF.